Detailed here is one T cell receptor beta chain. This record comes from a study of blood T cell repertoires in COVID-19. Assay used: immunoSEQ multiplex PCR; TCRdb lists only in-frame clones, some missing. The data hold about 150,000 clones, with 75% to 90% observed a single time. The CDR3 sequence is 13 residues long. Trimming left V 2 bases short and J 1 base short, with 8 bases between. Per germline, CDR1 GTSNPN and CDR2 SVGIG (reference sequence). The genes are TRBV30 and TRBJ1-1, with no clear D. Material for sequencing was peripheral blood. The sequence was obtained from a woman aged 60-70 years with active or convalescent COVID-19. CDR3 region: CAWSPFGNTEAFF. The CDR3 nucleotides are TGTGCCTGGAGTCCCTTCGGGAACACTGAAGCTTTCTTT.